The present T cell receptor (beta chain) was sequenced within a study of radiation and T cells in renal cell carcinoma. Some clones are missing from TCRdb's copy, which holds only in-frame ones; the method was immunoSEQ multiplex PCR. The table lists 150,000 to 200,000 clones, about 88% of them singletons. Time point denoted: blood 4 weeks post-SBRT, at nephrectomy. Described treatment: 15 Gy SBRT to primary tumor, nephrectomy 4 weeks later. After SBRT, blood was collected at 2 and 4 weeks, plus baseline. The tumor was a clear cell renal cell carcinoma. This receptor was taken from a woman aged 50 to 60 with renal cell carcinoma. The specimen comprised blood, sampled from a patient whose treatment included radiotherapy and nephrectomy.

The CDR3 region has the DNA TGTGCCAGCAGCGGGGGGGGTCAAGAGACCCAGTACTTC. Translating it yields CASSGGGQETQYF. The rearrangement links TRBV5-6 to TRBJ2-5; 7 bases are a match to TRBD2. CDR3 length: 13 amino acids. Germline V gene data show CDR1 as SGHDT and CDR2 as YYEEEE. V lost 4 bases to trimming and J lost 2 bases; unmatched junction nucleotides: 2.